This T cell receptor (beta chain) was recorded in a study of tumor and adjacent non-tumor tissue in lung cancer. Study-wide background: There were about 12 adenocarcinoma, 2 squamous cell carcinoma and 1 small cell lung cancer cases. Aged about 30 to 76 years, patients included under 13 men and 4 to 6 women with stage I to III disease.

A modified ARM-PCR protocol with three rounds of nested PCR amplified TCRbeta. TCRdb reanalysed the multiplex PCR reads using MiXCR and keeps one entry per CDR3 protein. The table records 55,000 to 70,000 distinct CDR3 sequences, almost 60% of them present only once. Comment on this clonotype: Its antigen remains unknown. One junction end disagrees with the germline gene, perhaps due to a read error.

RNA was extracted from bulk tissue without any cell sorting. The CDR3 runs 15 residues. Germline CDR1 reads DFQATT; CDR2 reads SNEGSKA (reference sequence). The study's findings and limits: Tumor tissue had significantly higher TCR diversity than normal lung.

This receptor was taken from a man aged 45-60 years with non-small cell lung cancer. The chain recombines TRBV20-1 with TRBJ2-2; TRBD2 might be the D (5 bases). Material for sequencing was lung tumor tissue. The CDR3 spells CSAPNDGKNTGELFF. CDR3 coding DNA: TGCAGTGCTCCCAATGACGGGAAGAACACTGGGGAGCTGTTTTTT.